What follows describes a single T cell receptor (beta chain). Other DNA sequences in the sample encode the same CDR3. Germline-derived CDR1 and CDR2 are LNHDA and SQIVND (reference sequence). The CDR3 is 15 residues long. Trimming cost V 3 bases and J 2 bases; bases outside gene matches: 6. Naivety among CD8 cells was defined by CD45RO negativity and positive CCR7 selection, thereby excluding terminally differentiated effector memory CD45RA+ cells. These data originate in a study of shared clonotypes between healthy human individuals. Method: immunoSEQ multiplex PCR; TCRdb's copy keeps in-frame clones and lacks some. The sample carries more than 2 million clones, about 94% recorded once.

The sequenced sample was naive CD8+ T cells from PBMCs. The clonotype was recovered from a young man in good health. Some clones in this sample may be carry-over from other donors' samples. The V call is TRBV19, the J call TRBJ2-7; TRBD2 matches 8 bases. This chain's CDR3 is CASSIRLAGTYEQYF. The CDR3 DNA follows: TGTGCCAGTAGTATCAGGTTAGCGGGGACCTACGAGCAGTACTTC.